This T cell receptor beta chain originates from a study of regulatory T cells in long-lasting Graves disease. Across the study: Graves' patients, diagnosed recently, had received antithyroid drugs under 3 months.

Library construction for TCR beta used iRepertoire HTBI primers and Arm-PCR of CDR3 regions. TCRdb re-derived calls from the multiplex PCR reads in MiXCR, one entry per CDR3 protein. The table has 350,000 to 450,000 distinct CDR3 sequences, approximately 15% seen once; the top ten hold 25% to 30%. Regarding time point: newly diagnosed GD, antithyroid drugs for less than 3 months. The authors made the TCR library using RNA they extracted from PBMCs. The germline V gene has CDR1 SGHVS and CDR2 FNYEAQ. There are 15 residues in the CDR3. J lost 9 bases, V lost 5 bases, and 12 bases had no gene match. The sample was also reused in another study, on T cells in Graves' hyperthyroidism and ophthalmopathy.

The specimen was peripheral blood mononuclear cells (PBMCs), collected at new diagnosis, from a patient treated with antithyroid drugs. This clonotype was obtained from a man aged 35-49 years with Graves disease. The chain has TRBV7-6 and TRBJ2-1, with TRBD2 matching over 8 bases. The CDR3 is CASSQVGGSGGEQFF. The CDR3 DNA follows: TGTGCCAGCAGCCAAGTGGGGGGCAGCGGGGGTGAGCAGTTCTTC.